Below are 2 T cell receptor beta chains sequenced from a single sample in a study of response to subunit inactivated influenza vaccine. TCRdb analysed the RT-PCR reads with MiXCR anew, one entry per CDR3 protein. The sample lists a few hundred thousand distinct CDR3 sequences, about 14% occurring once. This specimen consisted of PBMCs from blood, obtained about 12 days after vaccination. The receptors were sampled from a man aged 50 to 60 who received an inactivated influenza vaccine.

This chain joins TRBV7-9 and TRBJ1-1; TRBD1 is a possible D gene (5 bases). V was clipped by 4 bases and J by 7 bases, with 13 bases between them. The CDR3 runs to 13 residues. Germline V gives CDR1 SEHNR, CDR2 FQNEAQ (reference sequence). The CDR3 sequence: CASSSGRGDEAFF. The CDR3 coding sequence is TGTGCCAGCAGCTCCGGACGGGGGGATGAAGCTTTCTTT. Filled out from reference TRBV7-9 and TRBJ1-1, the complete variable domain reads DTGVSQNPRHKITKRGQNVTFRCDPISEHNRLYWYRQTLGQGPEFLTYFQNEAQLEKSRLLSDRFSAERPKGSFSTLEIQRTEQGDSAMYLCASSSGRGDEAFFGQGTRLTVV.

V is TRBV28 and J is TRBJ2-7; D unresolved. The V and J ends lost 3 bases and 3 bases respectively, with 6 bases between them. CDR3 length: 12 amino acids. Per the germline V gene, CDR1 is MDHEN and CDR2 is SYDVKM. The CDR3 loop reads CASSFGYYEQYF. As DNA, the CDR3 is TGTGCCAGCAGTTTTGGCTACTACGAGCAGTACTTC.